A single sample is the source of the 24 T cell receptor beta chains below, sequenced in a study of cytomegalovirus exposure and HLA in healthy donors. The PCR made use of 60 Vbeta and 13 Jbeta primers. Measured with immunoSEQ multiplex PCR; TCRdb has only the in-frame clones, and not every one. The data contain 150,000 to 180,000 clones, over 65% of them singletons. Sequencing used PBMCs. The source of these receptors is a middle-aged woman in good health and CMV-seronegative.

The rearrangement joins TRBV28 to TRBJ1-1, with D uncertain. Germline V lookup: CDR1 MDHEN, CDR2 SYDVKM. The CDR3 has 15 residues. V dropped 2 bases and J dropped 1 base, with 11 bases sitting between them. CDR3 loop: CASSLPTTPNTEAFF. The DNA for the CDR3 is TGTGCCAGCAGTTTACCAACGACACCGAACACTGAAGCTTTCTTT.

This clone has only a few counts. The V call is TRBV4-1, the J call TRBJ1-3, with 9 bases that match TRBD1. The CDR3 extends over 17 amino acids. Trimming at V came to 2 bases and at J to 4 bases, leaving 9 bases not matched to a gene. Germline-derived CDR1 and CDR2 are MGHRA and YSYEKL. CDR3 DNA: TGCGCCAGCAGCCAAACCACCGGGACAGGGAGAGGAAACACCATATATTTT. It is translated as CASSQTTGTGRGNTIYF.

This chain links TRBV6-5 with TRBJ2-1, with TRBD2 identical over 7 bases. Germline lookup yields CDR1 MNHEY and CDR2 SVGAGI. V lost 4 bases to trimming and J lost 9 bases; unmatched junction nucleotides: 15. This CDR3 is built from 16 residues. The CDR3 is CASSSLLNGRPGEQFF. CDR3 bases: TGTGCCAGCAGTTCTTTATTGAACGGGAGGCCTGGTGAGCAGTTCTTC.

The genes are TRBV27 and TRBJ1-2; no definite D call. This CDR3 has 13 amino acids. The germline gives CDR1 MNHEY, CDR2 SMNVEV (reference sequence). V was trimmed by 3 bases and J by 3 bases, leaving 8 bases between them. CDR3 residues: CASSLAGDYGYTF. DNA for the CDR3: TGTGCCAGCAGTTTGGCGGGAGACTATGGCTACACCTTC.

As to this clone: As the CDR3 is not closed by the conserved phenylalanine or tryptophan, this likely results from a read error. V gene TRBV2 combines with J gene TRBJ1-6; TRBD1 agrees at 9 bases. Germline loops: CDR1 SNHLY, CDR2 FYNNEI. CDR3 length equals 15 residues. With V trimmed by 7 bases and J by 7 bases, 8 bases remained unmatched. CDR3 loop: CASIPTGGGNSPLHV. The CDR3 coding sequence is TGTGCCAGCATTCCGACAGGGGGTGGGAATTCACCCCTCCACGTT.

This chain connects TRBV5-1 to TRBJ1-1, with 8 bases matching TRBD1. V was clipped by 9 bases and J by 0 bases; unmatched bases: 10. Looked up from germline, CDR1 is SGHRS and CDR2 is YFSETQ. The length of the CDR3 is 15 residues. In DNA form, the CDR3 reads TGCGCCACCCGAACAGGGGGGGGAATGAACACTGAAGCTTTCTTT. The encoded protein is CATRTGGGMNTEAFF.

The CDR3 DNA reads as TGTGCCATCAGTGAAGGGGGGGATCAGCCCCAGCATTTT. Protein: CAISEGGDQPQHF. V and J are TRBV10-3 and TRBJ1-5; possibly TRBD1 for D (6 bases). The CDR3 has 13 residues. Trimming removed 3 bases from V and 5 bases from J, with 8 bases in between. Germline values: CDR1 ENHRY, CDR2 SYGVKD.

The V call is TRBV2, the J call TRBJ2-7; D is uncertain. The CDR3 has 14 amino acids. Germline CDR1 reads SNHLY; CDR2 reads FYNNEI. V shed 6 bases and J shed 4 bases, with 16 bases lying between them. This chain's CDR3 is CASRHFALEYEQYF. DNA for the CDR3: TGTGCCAGCAGACACTTTGCCCTAGAGTACGAGCAGTACTTC. Filled out from reference TRBV2 and TRBJ2-7, the complete variable domain reads EPEVTQTPSHQVTQMGQEVILRCVPISNHLYFYWYRQILGQKVEFLVSFYNNEISEKSEIFDDQFSVERPDGSNFTLKIRSTKLEDSAMYFCASRHFALEYEQYFGPGTRLTVT.

In its sample, this clone was seen once. The V and J genes are TRBV2 and TRBJ1-2; TRBD1 aligns across 7 bases. The CDR3 extends over 16 amino acids. Germline CDR1 and CDR2: SNHLY and FYNNEI. V lost 9 bases and J lost 6; bases outside the gene matches: 19. The DNA of the CDR3 is TGTGCCAGGATGAACAGGGGCTCACCCCAGATTCATGGCTACACCTTC. Its translation: CARMNRGSPQIHGYTF.

The chain combines TRBV7-2 with TRBJ2-2; 9 bases fit TRBD2. The CDR3 extends over 18 amino acids. The germline V gene has CDR1 SGHTA and CDR2 FQGNSA. V shed 3 bases and J 0 bases; nucleotides not matched to a gene: 8. The CDR3 sequence is CASSFGGRAGSNTGELFF. The CDR3 DNA sequence: TGTGCCAGCAGCTTTGGCGGGAGGGCCGGTTCGAACACCGGGGAGCTGTTTTTT. The full variable domain, its missing parts supplied by reference TRBV7-2 and TRBJ2-2, is GAGVSQSPSNKVTEKGKDVELRCDPISGHTALYWYRQSLGQGLEFLIYFQGNSAPDKSGLPSDRFSAERTGGSVSTLTIQRTQQEDSAVYLCASSFGGRAGSNTGELFFGEGSRLTVL.

The genes are TRBV7-9 and TRBJ2-7; no clear D. This CDR3 region has 11 residues. The ends were cut back, 2 bases at V and 9 bases at J, with 8 bases in the middle. Germline-derived CDR1 and CDR2 are SEHNR and FQNEAQ (reference sequence). The CDR3 loop reads CASSLLGGQYF. The CDR3 coding sequence is TGTGCCAGCAGCTTACTCGGCGGGCAGTACTTC.

The chain recombines TRBV19 with TRBJ1-2; D remains unclear. The CDR3 loop spans 8 amino acids. Germline V gene data show CDR1 as LNHDA and CDR2 as SQIVND (reference sequence). V was shortened by 11 bases and J by 8 bases, with 6 bases between the two germline ends. The CDR3 coding sequence is TGTGCCTCCGGGGGCTACACCTTC. Translated: CASGGYTF.

The V gene is TRBV28, the J gene TRBJ2-6; D is uncertain. The CDR3 spans 16 residues. Trimming left V 5 bases short and J 0 bases short, with 11 bases between. Germline CDR1 is MDHEN and CDR2 is SYDVKM. CDR3 region: CASSPPVPSGANVLTF. The CDR3 DNA reads TGTGCCAGCAGTCCCCCGGTCCCCTCTGGGGCCAACGTCCTGACTTTC. The variable domain in full, with the rest retrieved from reference TRBV28 and TRBJ2-6, is DVKVTQSSRYLVKRTGEKVFLECVQDMDHENMFWYRQDPGLGLRLIYFSYDVKMKEKGDIPEGYSVSREKKERFSLILESASTNQTSMYLCASSPPVPSGANVLTFGAGSRLTVL.

This clone has a single count. This sequence joins TRBV4-1 and TRBJ2-7; 7 nucleotides align to TRBD2. Germline V gives CDR1 MGHRA, CDR2 YSYEKL. The ends lost 4 bases at V and 0 bases at J; junction bases unmatched: 6. The CDR3 sequence is 15 residues long. CDR3 amino acids: CASSPRDYSSYEQYF. CDR3 sequence (DNA): TGCGCCAGCAGCCCCCGGGACTACAGCTCCTACGAGCAGTACTTC.

V and J are TRBV28 and TRBJ1-2; D is uncertain. The V and J ends lost 2 bases and 6 bases respectively, with 13 bases between them. This CDR3 region has 14 residues. The germline CDR1 and CDR2 sequences are MDHEN and SYDVKM. CDR3 DNA sequence: TGTGCCAGCAGTTTAACCTCGAGTCTCGATGGCTACACCTTC. Encoded protein: CASSLTSSLDGYTF.

The chain carries TRBV5-4 and TRBJ1-3, with a possible D match to TRBD1 (6 bases). The CDR3 extends over 16 amino acids. Germline V gene lookup returns CDR1 SGHNT and CDR2 YYREEE (reference sequence). V was shortened by 4 bases and J by 3 bases, with 17 bases between the two germline ends. CDR3 in DNA: TGTGCCAGCAGCCACCCTACGACAGGTCGTGGAAACACCATATATTTT. Encoded protein: CASSHPTTGRGNTIYF.

This clone has more than one count but fewer than ten. The genes are TRBV4-1 and TRBJ2-6, with a possible D match to TRBD2 (6 bases). Trimming removed 3 bases at V and 0 bases at J, with 6 bases between. Germline lookup yields CDR1 MGHRA and CDR2 YSYEKL. The length of the CDR3 is 15 residues. The CDR3 bases are TGCGCCAGCAGCCATAGCGGCTCTGGGGCCAACGTCCTGACTTTC. Translated, it gives CASSHSGSGANVLTF.

This chain connects TRBV5-1 to TRBJ2-2; 12 nucleotides match TRBD2. Germline V gene sequence: CDR1 SGHRS, CDR2 YFSETQ. The CDR3 spans 17 residues. V lost 2 bases to trimming and J lost 1 base; unmatched junction nucleotides: 3. The CDR3 loop reads CASSFGLAGKNTGELFF. CDR3 sequence (DNA): TGCGCCAGCAGCTTCGGACTAGCGGGGAAGAACACCGGGGAGCTGTTTTTT.

This clone showed up just a few times. V and J are TRBV6-5 and TRBJ1-4; D is undetermined. CDR3 length: 15 residues. Trimming removed 0 bases from V and 3 bases from J, with 8 bases in between. Per the germline V gene, CDR1 is MNHEY and CDR2 is SVGAGI. The chain's CDR3 is CASSYSGSSNEKLFF. DNA of the CDR3: TGTGCCAGCAGTTACTCGGGGAGTTCTAATGAAAAACTGTTTTTT.

This clone showed up just a few times. CDR3 sequence (DNA): TGTGCCAGTAGTATAGATCCGCCCCGGGGGGGCGAGCAGTTCTTC. Translating it yields CASSIDPPRGGEQFF. The chain links TRBV19 to TRBJ2-1; TRBD2 matches at 8 bases. Germline V gene lookup returns CDR1 LNHDA and CDR2 SQIVND (reference sequence). V gave up 0 bases and J gave up 10 bases; unmatched junction bases: 8. CDR3 size: 15 residues.

The chain employs TRBV25-1 and TRBJ1-2, with D possibly matching TRBD1 (6 bases). The germline V and J ends were trimmed by 2 bases and 4 bases, with 11 bases remaining between them. Germline-derived CDR1 and CDR2 are MGHDK and SYGVNS. This CDR3 region has 14 residues. As DNA, the CDR3 is TGTGCCAGCAGTGAAAGGGGGGGCGGCTATGGCTACACCTTC. It translates to CASSERGGGYGYTF.

The sample holds a few counts of this clone. The chain combines TRBV7-2 with TRBJ1-5; no firm D call. The CDR3 runs 14 residues. The germline gives CDR1 SGHTA, CDR2 FQGNSA. With 2 bases removed from V and 3 bases from J, the gap between germline ends came to 8 bases. In DNA, the CDR3 is TGTGCCAGCAGCTTACCGGGATCCAATCAGCCCCAGCATTTT. Translated: CASSLPGSNQPQHF.

The rearrangement links TRBV28 to TRBJ1-2, with D perhaps matching TRBD1 (5 bases). Germline V gives CDR1 MDHEN, CDR2 SYDVKM. CDR3 length equals 15 residues. V lost 5 bases and J lost 8, with 21 bases in between. CDR3: CASSGARGGSWGYTF. The CDR3 coding sequence is TGTGCCAGCAGTGGGGCCCGGGGGGGATCTTGGGGCTACACCTTC.

The rearrangement joins TRBV29-1 to TRBJ1-2; no reliable D call. V was clipped by 4 bases and J by 5 bases, with 17 bases between them. The V gene's germline CDR1 is SQVTM and CDR2 ANQGSEA. CDR3 length: 14 amino acids. The DNA for the CDR3 is TGCAGCGTTGGAATCGTAGTAGGACTGTATGGCTACACCTTC. This gives the protein CSVGIVVGLYGYTF.